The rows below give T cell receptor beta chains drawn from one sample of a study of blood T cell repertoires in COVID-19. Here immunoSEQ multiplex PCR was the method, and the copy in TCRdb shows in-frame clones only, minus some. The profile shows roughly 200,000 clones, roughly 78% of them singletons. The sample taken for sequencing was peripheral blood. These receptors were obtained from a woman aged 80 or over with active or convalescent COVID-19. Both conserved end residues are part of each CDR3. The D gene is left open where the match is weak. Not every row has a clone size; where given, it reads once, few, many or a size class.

cdr3_nt: TGTGCCAGCAGTCCGCCGGGGGCTGAAGCTTTCTTT
cdr3_aa: CASSPPGAEAFF
j_call: TRBJ1-1
cdr3_length: 12
clone_size: .
v_call: TRBV6-2/TRBV6-3
d_call: .

cdr3_nt: TGTGCCAGCAGCTCAGGACAGGTCTACGAGCAGTACTTC
cdr3_aa: CASSSGQVYEQYF
j_call: TRBJ2-7
cdr3_length: 13
clone_size: .
v_call: TRBV11-2
d_call: TRBD1

cdr3_nt: TGTGCCAGCAGCTTAGGGGGGGATTCACCCCTCCACTTT
cdr3_aa: CASSLGGDSPLHF
j_call: TRBJ1-6
cdr3_length: 13
clone_size: once
v_call: TRBV9
d_call: .

cdr3_nt: TGTGCCAGCAGCTTGCCGACTTCGGGCTCTGGAAACACCATATATTTT
cdr3_aa: CASSLPTSGSGNTIYF
j_call: TRBJ1-3
cdr3_length: 16
clone_size: .
v_call: TRBV5-6
d_call: .

cdr3_nt: TGCGCCAGCATCCAGGACTTTCGGGGGATGGGCACAGATACGCAGTATTTT
cdr3_aa: CASIQDFRGMGTDTQYF
j_call: TRBJ2-3
cdr3_length: 17
clone_size: .
v_call: TRBV10-1
d_call: .

cdr3_nt: TGTGCCAGTAGTATAGATCTCCGGGTAGGCGGCACAGATACGCAGTATTTT
cdr3_aa: CASSIDLRVGGTDTQYF
j_call: TRBJ2-3
cdr3_length: 17
clone_size: .
v_call: TRBV19
d_call: .

cdr3_nt: TGTGCCACCAAAACCACGGGCTCTGGAAACACCATATATTTT
cdr3_aa: CATKTTGSGNTIYF
j_call: TRBJ1-3
cdr3_length: 14
clone_size: .
v_call: TRBV19
d_call: .

cdr3_nt: TGCAGTGCTAGTAGAGGAAGCGGGGGGGCCAATGAGCAGTTCTTC
cdr3_aa: CSASRGSGGANEQFF
j_call: TRBJ2-1
cdr3_length: 15
clone_size: few
v_call: TRBV20-1
d_call: TRBD2

cdr3_nt: TGTGCCAGCAGCCAGGCCATTTTCACAGATACGCAGTATTTT
cdr3_aa: CASSQAIFTDTQYF
j_call: TRBJ2-3
cdr3_length: 14
clone_size: .
v_call: TRBV14
d_call: .

cdr3_nt: TGTGCCAGCAGCTCTCGGGGGTTTTCTGGAAACACCATATATTTT
cdr3_aa: CASSSRGFSGNTIYF
j_call: TRBJ1-3
cdr3_length: 15
clone_size: .
v_call: TRBV6-5
d_call: .

cdr3_nt: TGTGCCAGCAGGGCCCCGGGAGGGGCTAGCTACGAGCAGTACTTC
cdr3_aa: CASRAPGGASYEQYF
j_call: TRBJ2-7
cdr3_length: 15
clone_size: .
v_call: TRBV6-5
d_call: TRBD2

cdr3_nt: TGTGCCAGCAGTTTAGGGGGGGGGCCCAATAATGAAAAACTGTTTTTT
cdr3_aa: CASSLGGGPNNEKLFF
j_call: TRBJ1-4
cdr3_length: 16
clone_size: .
v_call: TRBV28
d_call: .

cdr3_nt: TGCGCCAGCAGCTTGGCCGCCGGGACAGTCGCCACTGGCTACACCTTC
cdr3_aa: CASSLAAGTVATGYTF
j_call: TRBJ1-2
cdr3_length: 16
clone_size: .
v_call: TRBV5-1
d_call: TRBD1

cdr3_nt: TGTGCCAGTAGTAGAACTAGGACTAGTACGGGAGATACGCAGTATTTT
cdr3_aa: CASSRTRTSTGDTQYF
j_call: TRBJ2-3
cdr3_length: 16
clone_size: .
v_call: TRBV19
d_call: TRBD2

cdr3_nt: TGTGCCAGCAGCCAAGATCCCTTCCCGAACACCGGGGAGCTGTTTTTT
cdr3_aa: CASSQDPFPNTGELFF
j_call: TRBJ2-2
cdr3_length: 16
clone_size: .
v_call: TRBV3-1/TRBV3-2
d_call: .

cdr3_nt: TGTGCCAGCAGCCAGAGACAGGGTGCAACTAATGAAAAACTGTTTTTT
cdr3_aa: CASSQRQGATNEKLFF
j_call: TRBJ1-4
cdr3_length: 16
clone_size: many
v_call: TRBV14
d_call: TRBD1

cdr3_nt: TGTGCCATCAGCCAAACCGGGGAGCTGTTTTTT
cdr3_aa: CAISQTGELFF
j_call: TRBJ2-2
cdr3_length: 11
clone_size: .
v_call: TRBV10-3
d_call: .

cdr3_nt: TGTGCCAGCAGTTTAACATTTAACACCGGGGAGCTGTTTTTT
cdr3_aa: CASSLTFNTGELFF
j_call: TRBJ2-2
cdr3_length: 14
clone_size: .
v_call: TRBV27
d_call: .

cdr3_nt: TGTGCCAGCAGCCCTCGGGCGGGGGAAACCAATCAGCCCCAGCATTTT
cdr3_aa: CASSPRAGETNQPQHF
j_call: TRBJ1-5
cdr3_length: 16
clone_size: once
v_call: TRBV7-8
d_call: .

cdr3_nt: TGCAGTGCTAGAGACTACTATGGCTACACCTTC
cdr3_aa: CSARDYYGYTF
j_call: TRBJ1-2
cdr3_length: 11
clone_size: .
v_call: TRBV20-1
d_call: .

cdr3_nt: TGTGCCATCTCACAGGGTTTGGAAAAACTGTTTTTT
cdr3_aa: CAISQGLEKLFF
j_call: TRBJ1-4
cdr3_length: 12
clone_size: .
v_call: TRBV28
d_call: .

cdr3_nt: TGTGCCTGGAGTCGACAACGGTGGAACACTGAAGCTTTCTTT
cdr3_aa: CAWSRQRWNTEAFF
j_call: TRBJ1-1
cdr3_length: 14
clone_size: .
v_call: TRBV30
d_call: .

cdr3_nt: TGTGCCAGCAGACCAGGACAGGCAGCCTTTAGGGGCGAGCAGTACTTC
cdr3_aa: CASRPGQAAFRGEQYF
j_call: TRBJ2-7
cdr3_length: 16
clone_size: .
v_call: TRBV27
d_call: TRBD1

cdr3_nt: TGTGCCATCACACCTAGGCCAGCGGGGGTCACAGATACGCAGTATTTT
cdr3_aa: CAITPRPAGVTDTQYF
j_call: TRBJ2-3
cdr3_length: 16
clone_size: .
v_call: TRBV10-3
d_call: TRBD2

cdr3_nt: TGTGCCAGCAGTGGGACACTCGGAACTAATGAAAAACTGTTTTTT
cdr3_aa: CASSGTLGTNEKLFF
j_call: TRBJ1-4
cdr3_length: 15
clone_size: .
v_call: TRBV6-6
d_call: .

cdr3_nt: TGCGCCAGCAGTCCCCAGGGACTCTCTGGGGCCAACGTCCTGACTTTC
cdr3_aa: CASSPQGLSGANVLTF
j_call: TRBJ2-6
cdr3_length: 16
clone_size: .
v_call: TRBV10-1
d_call: .

cdr3_nt: TGTGCCAGCAGAGTAGCGGGGGGGCAGAATGAGCAGTTCTTC
cdr3_aa: CASRVAGGQNEQFF
j_call: TRBJ2-1
cdr3_length: 14
clone_size: .
v_call: TRBV2
d_call: TRBD2

cdr3_nt: TGTGCCAGCAGCGCCCGGGACAGGGGACCTGCTCGATCCTTC
cdr3_aa: CASSARDRGPARSF
j_call: TRBJ2-7
cdr3_length: 14
clone_size: few
v_call: TRBV5-6
d_call: TRBD1

cdr3_nt: TGTGCCAGTAGTTCCTCCAGGGTGTCCGAAGCTTTCTTT
cdr3_aa: CASSSSRVSEAFF
j_call: TRBJ1-1
cdr3_length: 13
clone_size: .
v_call: TRBV19
d_call: .

cdr3_nt: TGTGCCAGCAGCCAAGATCTTTCCAGGGGGTCCTACGAGCAGTACTTC
cdr3_aa: CASSQDLSRGSYEQYF
j_call: TRBJ2-7
cdr3_length: 16
clone_size: .
v_call: TRBV4-2
d_call: TRBD1

cdr3_nt: TGCGCCAGCAGCCAAGGGAGACAGGGATTGAACACTGAAGCTTTCTTT
cdr3_aa: CASSQGRQGLNTEAFF
j_call: TRBJ1-1
cdr3_length: 16
clone_size: once
v_call: TRBV4-1
d_call: TRBD1

cdr3_nt: TGTGCCAGCAGCATCAGGGGACCGTATGCAGATACGCAGTATTTT
cdr3_aa: CASSIRGPYADTQYF
j_call: TRBJ2-3
cdr3_length: 15
clone_size: .
v_call: TRBV6-5
d_call: .

cdr3_nt: TGTGCCAGCAGCTTTTCTAGCGAAGGGTTCTTGGAGTCCTACGAGCAGTACTTC
cdr3_aa: CASSFSSEGFLESYEQYF
j_call: TRBJ2-7
cdr3_length: 18
clone_size: .
v_call: TRBV5-5
d_call: .

cdr3_nt: TGTGCCAGCAGTTACGGGGCAGGCTATCAGCCCCAGCATTTT
cdr3_aa: CASSYGAGYQPQHF
j_call: TRBJ1-5
cdr3_length: 14
clone_size: many
v_call: TRBV6-5
d_call: .

cdr3_nt: TGCAGCGTGAGGACTAGCGGGAACACCGGGGAGCTGTTTTTT
cdr3_aa: CSVRTSGNTGELFF
j_call: TRBJ2-2
cdr3_length: 14
clone_size: few
v_call: TRBV29-1
d_call: TRBD2

cdr3_nt: TGCAGCGTTGTTAGTGGACTCCTGATTTCAGATACGCAGTATTTT
cdr3_aa: CSVVSGLLISDTQYF
j_call: TRBJ2-3
cdr3_length: 15
clone_size: few
v_call: TRBV29-1
d_call: .

cdr3_nt: TGTGCCAGTAGTCCACAGGGTCTTTCTGGAAACACCATATATTTT
cdr3_aa: CASSPQGLSGNTIYF
j_call: TRBJ1-3
cdr3_length: 15
clone_size: .
v_call: TRBV19
d_call: .

cdr3_nt: TGTGCCAGCAGCCCTCGGTCCGGGGAGCTGTTTTTT
cdr3_aa: CASSPRSGELFF
j_call: TRBJ2-2
cdr3_length: 12
clone_size: .
v_call: TRBV11-3
d_call: .

cdr3_nt: TGTGCCAGCAGCAAAGTGAGAGAAGATCTTAACTATGGCTACACCTTC
cdr3_aa: CASSKVREDLNYGYTF
j_call: TRBJ1-2
cdr3_length: 16
clone_size: once
v_call: TRBV21-1
d_call: .

cdr3_nt: TGTGCCAGCAGACCAGAGACAGGGGAAGGTGAGCAGTACTTC
cdr3_aa: CASRPETGEGEQYF
j_call: TRBJ2-7
cdr3_length: 14
clone_size: .
v_call: TRBV5-4
d_call: TRBD1

cdr3_nt: TGTGCCAGCAACGGAGCGCTGACAGATACGCAGTATTTT
cdr3_aa: CASNGALTDTQYF
j_call: TRBJ2-3
cdr3_length: 13
clone_size: .
v_call: TRBV28
d_call: .